This entry lists 5 T cell receptor beta chains sequenced from one sample in a study of T cells expressing NK-cell markers. TCRdb reworked the 5' RACE reads into one entry per CDR3 protein, no DNA. The sample shows 300,000 to 450,000 distinct CDR3 sequences, and roughly 5.2% sits with its ten largest clones. The specimen was blood T cells: a sorted CD56 or NKG2C T cell subset, CD4+ or CD8+ T cells, or bulk PBMC T cells (not recorded which). All receptors derive from a man aged 18-75 years in good health.

The gene calls are TRBV5-1 and TRBJ2-7; TCRdb's D gene call, TRBD1, goes unchecked for lack of DNA. The CDR3 loop spans 15 amino acids. CDR1 is SGHRS, CDR2 YFSETQ, per germline. The CDR3 protein is CASSQETGKPYEQYF.

The chain couples TRBV2 to TRBJ1-2; the D gene TCRdb calls, TRBD1, cannot be checked with no DNA. Germline V gives CDR1 SNHLY, CDR2 FYNNEI. CDR3 length equals 14 residues. The CDR3 spells CASSEWGVDYGYTF. Full variable domain (missing parts from reference TRBV2 and TRBJ1-2): EPEVTQTPSHQVTQMGQEVILRCVPISNHLYFYWYRQILGQKVEFLVSFYNNEISEKSEIFDDQFSVERPDGSNFTLKIRSTKLEDSAMYFCASSEWGVDYGYTFGSGTRLTVV.

The chain links TRBV6-2 or TRBV6-3 to TRBJ1-2; TCRdb reports TRBD1, a call that lacks DNA to check it against. From germline, CDR1 is MNHEY and CDR2 SVGEGT. The CDR3 is made up of 13 amino acids. The chain's CDR3 is CASRERDIPGYTF.

This sequence joins TRBV9 and TRBJ1-1. This CDR3 comprises 15 residues. In germline, CDR1 is SGDLS, CDR2 YYNGEE. The chain's CDR3 is CASSVGRIMNTEAFF.

The rearrangement uses TRBV18 and TRBJ2-6; TCRdb selects TRBD1, and the lack of DNA leaves this call unchecked. Germline lookup yields CDR1 KGHSH and CDR2 LQKENI. The CDR3 is made up of 17 amino acids. CDR3 loop: CASSPGRQSSGANVLTF.